This TCR beta chain was sequenced for a study of blood T cells in healthy people across ages. Study findings and constraints: Calculation of diversity from one million T cells yielded estimates considered to be underestimates.

Using a J-beta primer mix together with a sample-barcoded 5' primer, a second PCR was run for roughly 7 to 12 cycles. TCRdb independently ran MiXCR on the 5' RACE reads; one entry per CDR3 protein. The sample lists about a million distinct CDR3 sequences, roughly 48% seen once, with 13% in the top ten. CDR1 and CDR2 (germline): LGHNA, YNFKEQ. CDR3 length equals 17 residues. The V gene end was trimmed by 4 bases and the J gene end by 11 bases; junction bases not matched to a gene: 19. As concerns this clonotype: Its antigen is currently unknown.

The origin of this receptor is a man aged 30 to 45 in good health. The sample was blood. This chain links TRBV4-2 with TRBJ2-5; 10 bases align to TRBD2. CDR3 residues: CASSRTSGGESYNEQYF. CDR3 sequence (DNA): TGTGCCAGCAGCCGTACAAGCGGGGGGGAATCCTACAATGAGCAGTACTTC.